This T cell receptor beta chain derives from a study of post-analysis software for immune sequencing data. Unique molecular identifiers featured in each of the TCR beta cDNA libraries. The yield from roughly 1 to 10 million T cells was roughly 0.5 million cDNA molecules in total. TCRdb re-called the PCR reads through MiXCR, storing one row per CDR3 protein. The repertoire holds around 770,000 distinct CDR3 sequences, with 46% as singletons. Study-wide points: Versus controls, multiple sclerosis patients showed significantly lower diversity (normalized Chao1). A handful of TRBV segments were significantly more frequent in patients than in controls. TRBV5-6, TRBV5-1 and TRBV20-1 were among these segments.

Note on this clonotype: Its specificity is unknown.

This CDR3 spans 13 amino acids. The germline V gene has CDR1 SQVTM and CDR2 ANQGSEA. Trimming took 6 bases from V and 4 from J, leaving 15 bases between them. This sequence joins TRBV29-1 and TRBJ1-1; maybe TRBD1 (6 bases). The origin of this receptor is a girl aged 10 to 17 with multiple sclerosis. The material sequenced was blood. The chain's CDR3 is CSVDQGGGTEAFF. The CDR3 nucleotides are TGCAGCGTGGATCAGGGAGGGGGCACTGAAGCTTTCTTT.